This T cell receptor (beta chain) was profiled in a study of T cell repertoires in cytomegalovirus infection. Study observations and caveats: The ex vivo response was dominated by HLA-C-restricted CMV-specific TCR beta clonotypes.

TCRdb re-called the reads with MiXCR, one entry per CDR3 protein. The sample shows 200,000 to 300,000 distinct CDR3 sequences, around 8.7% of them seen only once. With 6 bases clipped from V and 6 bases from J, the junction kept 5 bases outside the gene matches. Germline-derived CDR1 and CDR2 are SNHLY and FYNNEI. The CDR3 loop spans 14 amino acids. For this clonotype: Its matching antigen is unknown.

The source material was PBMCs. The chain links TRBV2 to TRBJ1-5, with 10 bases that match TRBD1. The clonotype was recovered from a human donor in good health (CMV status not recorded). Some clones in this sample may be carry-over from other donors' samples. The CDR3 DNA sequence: TGTGCCAGCAGCGGAGGACAGGGGGTTCAGCCCCAGCATTTT. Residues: CASSGGQGVQPQHF. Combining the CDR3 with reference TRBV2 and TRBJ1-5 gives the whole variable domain EPEVTQTPSHQVTQMGQEVILRCVPISNHLYFYWYRQILGQKVEFLVSFYNNEISEKSEIFDDQFSVERPDGSNFTLKIRSTKLEDSAMYFCASSGGQGVQPQHFGDGTRLSIL.